The 8 T cell receptor beta chains reported below all come from one sample, sequenced in a study of blood T cell repertoires in COVID-19. Assay: immunoSEQ multiplex PCR; the TCRdb copy retains only in-frame clones and omits some. The sample has around 230,000 clones, approximately 87% seen once. The specimen sequenced was peripheral blood. The receptors here all came from a woman aged 70-85 years with active or convalescent COVID-19.

The chain carries TRBV5-6 and TRBJ2-3, with D unresolved. Germline CDR1 SGHDT, CDR2 YYEEEE. V lost 1 base to trimming and J lost 5 bases, with 8 bases between them. This CDR3 is 13 amino acids long. CDR3 region: CASSLFGGDTQYF. In nucleotides, the CDR3 is TGTGCCAGCAGCTTGTTTGGCGGAGATACGCAGTATTTT.

CDR3 nucleotide sequence: TGTGCCAGCAGTTACCAGCGCCGAACAGGTGAAGCTTTCTTT. Its protein product is CASSYQRRTGEAFF. V gene TRBV6-5 combines with J gene TRBJ1-1; D might be TRBD1 (5 bases). The length of the CDR3 is 14 residues. CDR1 and CDR2 from the germline V gene are MNHEY and SVGAGI. Trimming stripped 2 bases from V and 7 bases from J, with 14 bases between.

The chain combines TRBV3-1 (or the pseudogene TRBV3-2) with TRBJ1-5; D is undetermined. Per germline, CDR1 LGHDT and CDR2 YNNKEL (reference sequence). V lost 1 base, J lost 0 bases, and 7 bases lay in between. This CDR3 comprises 15 residues. The CDR3 reads CASSQAPNSNQPQHF. Here the CDR3 DNA reads TGTGCCAGCAGCCAAGCCCCCAATAGCAATCAGCCCCAGCATTTT.

This chain joins TRBV9 and TRBJ1-4, with D hard to call. CDR3 size: 14 residues. Trimming shortened V by 0 bases and J by 7 bases, and 10 bases separated the two germline ends. The germline V gene encodes CDR1 SGDLS and CDR2 YYNGEE. The CDR3 reads CASSVASPSEKLFF. The CDR3 DNA reads TGTGCCAGCAGCGTAGCTTCGCCTAGTGAAAAACTGTTTTTT.

The V gene is TRBV2, the J gene TRBJ2-5, with no clear D. V lost 6 bases, J lost 6 bases, and 14 bases lay in between. In germline, CDR1 is SNHLY, CDR2 FYNNEI. The CDR3 sequence is 13 residues long. CDR3 loop: CASRLTGYQTQYF. The CDR3 bases are TGTGCCAGCAGATTGACGGGTTATCAGACCCAGTACTTC.

The chain recombines TRBV5-6 with TRBJ1-2, with D tentatively TRBD1 (6 bases). Trimming took off 4 bases at V and 1 base at J, with 14 bases between the two ends. CDR3 length: 15 residues. The V gene's germline CDR1 is SGHDT and CDR2 YYEEEE. CDR3: CASSPDRTFNYGYTF. The CDR3 bases are TGTGCCAGCAGCCCGGACAGAACCTTTAACTATGGCTACACCTTC.

The chain carries TRBV18 and TRBJ1-5; tentatively, D is TRBD1 (5 bases). Deletions cut 0 bases from V and 0 bases from J, with 9 bases between. The CDR3 consists of 16 residues. CDR1 KGHSH and CDR2 LQKENI come from the germline V gene. The CDR3 spells CASSPPDGGSNQPQHF. CDR3 DNA sequence: TGTGCCAGCTCACCACCGGACGGGGGTAGCAATCAGCCCCAGCATTTT.

This CDR3 reads CASSSQGAYGYTF. CDR3 nucleotides: TGTGCCAGCAGTTCGCAGGGGGCATATGGCTACACCTTC. The gene calls are TRBV6-4 and TRBJ1-2; 8 nucleotides align to TRBD1. The CDR3 has 13 amino acids. The V gene's germline CDR1 is MRHNA and CDR2 SNTAGT. The trim removed 5 bases at V and 5 bases at J, leaving 4 bases unmatched.